This T cell receptor (beta chain) was profiled in a study of T cell clonotyping in hematopoietic cell transplantation. Trimming removed 7 bases at V and 2 bases at J, with 8 bases between. CDR3 length equals 13 residues. Germline CDR1 is MDHEN and CDR2 is SYDVKM. Concerning this clone: Antigen specificity is unknown.

The study's findings and limits: After transplant, recipient diversity fell while pathologically expanded clonotypes grew through day 180.

Profiled with immunoSEQ multiplex PCR; TCRdb holds only in-frame clones, not every one. The data hold more than 70,000 clones, with 90% to 96% observed a single time. Described time point: recipient sample about 28 days before transplant, after cytoreduction. Recipient blood drawn about 28 days pretransplant and days 30, 100, 180 after. The input for sequencing was peripheral blood mononuclear cells, taken before stem cell transplant. This rearrangement joins TRBV28 to TRBJ2-2; D unclear. The sequence derives from a woman aged 50 to 60 with acute myeloid leukemia. Some clones in this sample may be carry-over from other donors' samples. The CDR3, as DNA: TGTGCCAGCATTGGTTCAAACACCGGGGAGCTGTTTTTT. It encodes CASIGSNTGELFF.